The following is a TCR beta chain sequence with its context. Its cognate antigen is unknown. The data stem from a study of T cells in Graves' hyperthyroidism and ophthalmopathy. On the study more broadly: The initial diagnosis was the point when peripheral blood was collected, ahead of any treatment. Study results and limitations: Among thyroid clonotypes expanded above 0.001, most also appeared in blood.

Uncontrolled infections, other autoimmune diseases, pregnancy or lactation led to exclusion of patients. PBMCs were collected from a roughly 9.7 ml volume of fresh peripheral blood. Template material for amplifying TCR beta CDR3 regions consisted of RNA transcripts. The HTBI set primed first-round TCR CDR3 RT-PCR. TCRdb re-derived calls from the multiplex PCR reads in MiXCR, one entry per CDR3 protein. The data hold a few hundred thousand distinct CDR3 sequences, with 15% to 18% observed a single time. Unmatched junction bases numbered 16, after V lost 6 bases and J lost 8 bases. Germline assignment: CDR1 MNHNS and CDR2 SASEGT. The length of the CDR3 is 17 residues.

The chain carries TRBV6-1 and TRBJ2-2, with TRBD2 matching 9 bases. This clonotype was obtained from a woman between 18 and 29 years old with Graves' hyperthyroidism that later progressed to Graves' ophthalmopathy. Sequencing input: blood. DNA for the CDR3: TGTGCCAGCAGACCTTTAGGCGGGAGGGCCCTTGGTGGGGAGCTGTTTTTT. Its protein is CASRPLGGRALGGELFF.